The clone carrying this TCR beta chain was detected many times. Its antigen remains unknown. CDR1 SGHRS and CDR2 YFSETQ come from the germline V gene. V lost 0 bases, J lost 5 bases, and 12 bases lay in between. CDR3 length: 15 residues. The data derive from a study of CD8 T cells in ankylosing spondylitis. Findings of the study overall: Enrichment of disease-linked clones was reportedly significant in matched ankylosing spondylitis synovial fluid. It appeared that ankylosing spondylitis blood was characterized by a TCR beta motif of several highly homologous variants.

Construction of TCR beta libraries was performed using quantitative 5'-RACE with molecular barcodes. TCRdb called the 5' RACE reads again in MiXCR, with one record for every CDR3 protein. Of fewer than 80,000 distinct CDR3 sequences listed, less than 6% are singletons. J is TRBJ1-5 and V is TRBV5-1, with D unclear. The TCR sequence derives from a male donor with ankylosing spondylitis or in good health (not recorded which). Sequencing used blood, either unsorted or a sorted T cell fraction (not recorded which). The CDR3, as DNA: TGCGCCAGCAGCTTGGAGGGCGGAGGTGATCAGCCCCAGCATTTT. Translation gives CASSLEGGGDQPQHF.